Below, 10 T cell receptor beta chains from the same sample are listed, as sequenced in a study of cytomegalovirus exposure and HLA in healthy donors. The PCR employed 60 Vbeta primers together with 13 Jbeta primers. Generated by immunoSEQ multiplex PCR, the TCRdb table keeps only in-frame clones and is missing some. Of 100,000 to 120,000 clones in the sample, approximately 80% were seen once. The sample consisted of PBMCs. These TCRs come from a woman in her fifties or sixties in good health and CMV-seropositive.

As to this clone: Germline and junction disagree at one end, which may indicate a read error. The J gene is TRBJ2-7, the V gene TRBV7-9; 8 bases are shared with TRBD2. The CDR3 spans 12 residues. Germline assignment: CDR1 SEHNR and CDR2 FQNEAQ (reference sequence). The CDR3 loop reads CSSRIGGGEQYF. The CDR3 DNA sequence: TGTTCCAGCAGGATCGGGGGGGGAGAGCAGTACTTC. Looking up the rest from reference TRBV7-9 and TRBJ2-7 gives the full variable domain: DTGVSQNPRHKITKRGQNVTFRCDPISEHNRLYWYRQTLGQGPEFLTYFQNEAQLEKSRLLSDRFSAERPKGSFSTLEIQRTEQGDSAMYLCSSRIGGGEQYFGPGTRLTVT.

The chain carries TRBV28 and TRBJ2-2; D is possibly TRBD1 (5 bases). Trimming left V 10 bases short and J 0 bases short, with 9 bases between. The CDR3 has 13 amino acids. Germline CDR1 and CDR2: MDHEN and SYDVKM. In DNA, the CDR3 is TGTGCCACCGAGACAGCGAACACCGGGGAGCTGTTTTTT. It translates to CATETANTGELFF.

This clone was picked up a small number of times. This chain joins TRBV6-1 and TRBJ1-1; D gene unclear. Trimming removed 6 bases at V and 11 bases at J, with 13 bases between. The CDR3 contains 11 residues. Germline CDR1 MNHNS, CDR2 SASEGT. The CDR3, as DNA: TGTGCCAGCAGGCAACGCTGGCAGGCTTTCTTT. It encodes CASRQRWQAFF.

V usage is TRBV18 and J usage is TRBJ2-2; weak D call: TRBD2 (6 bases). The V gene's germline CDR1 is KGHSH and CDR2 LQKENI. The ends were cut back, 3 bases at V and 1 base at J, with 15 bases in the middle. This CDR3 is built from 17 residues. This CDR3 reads CASSPGGSRKNTGELFF. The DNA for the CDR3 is TGTGCCAGCTCACCTGGGGGGTCAAGGAAGAACACCGGGGAGCTGTTTTTT.

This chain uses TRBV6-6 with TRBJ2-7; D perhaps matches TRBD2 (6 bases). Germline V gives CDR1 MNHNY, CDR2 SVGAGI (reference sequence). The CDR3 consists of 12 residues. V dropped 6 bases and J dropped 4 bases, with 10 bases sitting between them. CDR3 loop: CASSQSGYEQYF. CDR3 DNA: TGTGCCAGCAGCCAAAGCGGGTACGAGCAGTACTTC.

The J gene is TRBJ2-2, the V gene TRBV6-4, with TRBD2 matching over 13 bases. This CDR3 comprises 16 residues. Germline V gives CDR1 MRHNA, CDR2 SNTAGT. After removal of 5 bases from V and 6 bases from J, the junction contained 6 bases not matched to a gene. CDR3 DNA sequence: TGTGCCAGCAGTACATCGGGACTAGCGGGATCCGGGGAGCTGTTTTTT. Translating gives CASSTSGLAGSGELFF.

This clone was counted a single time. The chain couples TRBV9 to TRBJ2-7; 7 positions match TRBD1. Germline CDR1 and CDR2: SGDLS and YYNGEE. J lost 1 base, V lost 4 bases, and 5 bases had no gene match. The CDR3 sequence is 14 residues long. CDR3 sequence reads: CASSLGDRSYEQYF. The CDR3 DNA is TGTGCCAGCAGCCTCGGGGACAGATCCTACGAGCAGTACTTC.

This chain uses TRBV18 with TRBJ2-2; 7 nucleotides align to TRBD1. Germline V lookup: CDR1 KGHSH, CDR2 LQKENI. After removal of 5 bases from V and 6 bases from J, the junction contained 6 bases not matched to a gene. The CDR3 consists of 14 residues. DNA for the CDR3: TGTGCCAGCTCAACAGTACAGGGGTCCGGGGAGCTGTTTTTT. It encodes CASSTVQGSGELFF.

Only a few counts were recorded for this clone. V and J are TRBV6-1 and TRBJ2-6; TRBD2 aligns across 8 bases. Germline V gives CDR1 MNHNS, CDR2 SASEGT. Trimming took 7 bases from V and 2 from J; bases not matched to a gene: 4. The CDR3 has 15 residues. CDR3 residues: CASKRELTGANVLTF. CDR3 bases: TGTGCCAGCAAGCGGGAGCTGACTGGGGCCAACGTCCTGACTTTC.

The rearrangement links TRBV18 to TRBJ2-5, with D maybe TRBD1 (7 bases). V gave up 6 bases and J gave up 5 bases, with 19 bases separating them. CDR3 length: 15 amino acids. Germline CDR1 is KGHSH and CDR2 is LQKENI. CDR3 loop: CASSQSQGRSETQYF. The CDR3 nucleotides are TGTGCCAGCTCTCAGTCACAGGGGAGGTCGGAGACCCAGTACTTC.